The rows below give T cell receptor beta chains drawn from one sample of a study of blood T cell repertoires in COVID-19. Sequencing was performed with immunoSEQ multiplex PCR; in TCRdb, only in-frame clones are kept and a portion is missing. The sample yields 120,000 to 150,000 clones, roughly 90% seen once. Sample: peripheral blood. These receptor sequences come from a woman in her fifties or sixties with acute or convalescent COVID-19. The CDR3 runs from the conserved cysteine through the conserved F or W. A D gene is named only where the DNA matches it firmly. Only part of the rows carry a size: once, few, many, or a class if the clone is expanded.

>.|TRBJ1-1|TRBV10-2|TRBD1
CASSKDRGRTEAFF
TGCGCCAGCAGCAAGGACAGGGGGAGGACTGAAGCTTTCTTT
>.|TRBJ2-1|TRBV7-9|.
CASSLGHSPYNEQFF
TGTGCCAGCAGCCTGGGACACTCTCCCTACAATGAGCAGTTCTTC
>.|TRBJ1-2|TRBV11-1|.
CASSPDTYGYTF
TGTGCCAGCAGCCCCGACACTTATGGCTACACCTTC
>.|TRBJ2-1|TRBV4-1|TRBD2
CASSQEGLAGGNEQFF
TGCGCCAGCAGCCAAGAGGGGCTAGCGGGGGGGAATGAGCAGTTCTTC
>.|TRBJ1-2|TRBV25-1|.
CASSEWGGRYGYTF
TGTGCCAGCAGTGAATGGGGGGGGCGCTATGGCTACACCTTC
>.|TRBJ2-1|TRBV4-2|TRBD2
CASSQDLRTSGVNEQFF
TGTGCCAGCAGCCAAGATCTTAGGACTAGCGGGGTAAATGAGCAGTTCTTC
>.|TRBJ2-1|TRBV20-1|.
CSASKGGGAYNEQFF
TGCAGTGCTAGTAAGGGCGGAGGCGCCTACAATGAGCAGTTCTTC
>.|TRBJ2-2|TRBV7-7|TRBD1
CASRGTANTGELFF
TGTGCCAGCAGGGGGACAGCAAACACCGGGGAGCTGTTTTTT
>.|TRBJ1-4|TRBV4-1|TRBD1
CASSQAGRGTGEEKLFF
TGCGCCAGCAGCCAAGCCGGCCGAGGGACAGGAGAAGAAAAACTGTTTTTT
>.|TRBJ1-1|TRBV3-1/TRBV3-2|.
CASSQGRGVGTEAFF
TGTGCCAGCAGCCAAGGGCGGGGTGTCGGCACTGAAGCTTTCTTT
>few|TRBJ2-7|TRBV4-2|TRBD1
CASSRYWTGAYEQYF
TGTGCCAGCAGCCGCTACTGGACAGGGGCCTACGAGCAGTACTTC
>once|TRBJ1-5|TRBV18|.
CASSPPSNNQPQHF
TGTGCCAGCTCACCACCGTCAAACAATCAGCCCCAGCATTTT
>.|TRBJ1-4|TRBV7-3|.
CASSLDAATNEKLFF
TGTGCCAGCAGCTTAGACGCGGCAACTAATGAAAAACTGTTTTTT
>.|TRBJ2-3|TRBV6-5|TRBD1
CASRGQGRDTQYF
TGTGCCAGCAGAGGACAGGGAAGAGATACGCAGTATTTT
>.|TRBJ1-1|TRBV5-4|.
CASSLRRESNTEAFF
TGTGCCAGCAGCTTGAGGCGGGAATCGAACACTGAAGCTTTCTTT
>few|TRBJ2-7|TRBV27|TRBD2
CASSSPLAGEYDEQYF
TGTGCCAGCAGCTCCCCTCTAGCGGGAGAGTACGACGAGCAGTACTTC
>.|TRBJ1-2|TRBV13|TRBD1
CASSLVDRGSYGYTF
TGTGCCAGCAGCTTAGTGGACAGGGGAAGCTATGGCTACACCTTC
>.|TRBJ1-6|TRBV6-2/TRBV6-3|.
CASSYDSHSPLHF
TGTGCCAGCAGTTACGATAGTCACTCACCCCTCCACTTT
>.|TRBJ1-1|TRBV11-1|TRBD1
CASSKGQRRSEAFF
TGTGCCAGCAGCAAGGGACAGAGACGAAGTGAAGCTTTCTTT
>.|TRBJ1-5|TRBV28|TRBD1
CASSLGTGGRNQPQHF
TGTGCCAGCAGCCTGGGGACAGGGGGTCGCAATCAGCCCCAGCATTTT
>.|TRBJ2-2|TRBV18|.
CASSPVTNTGELFF
TGTGCCAGCTCACCCGTTACGAACACCGGGGAGCTGTTTTTT
>.|TRBJ1-1|TRBV10-3|.
CAIRRQENTEAFF
TGTGCCATTCGACGACAGGAGAACACTGAAGCTTTCTTT
>.|TRBJ1-3|TRBV6-5|.
CASKGYRGSGNTIYF
TGTGCCAGCAAGGGGTACCGAGGCTCTGGAAACACCATATATTTT
>.|TRBJ2-3|TRBV5-1|TRBD2
CASSFTGLAGGTQYF
TGCGCCAGCAGCTTCACGGGACTAGCGGGAGGCACGCAGTATTTT
>once|TRBJ2-7|TRBV27|.
CASIFGRRGRAYEQYF
TGTGCCAGCATCTTCGGTAGGAGGGGAAGAGCCTACGAGCAGTACTTC
>.|TRBJ2-3|TRBV27|TRBD1
CASTDRGTDTQYF
TGTGCCAGCACGGACAGGGGTACAGATACGCAGTATTTT
>.|TRBJ1-4|TRBV2|TRBD1
CASRAKLGQEHEKLFF
TGTGCCAGCAGAGCAAAACTGGGACAGGAGCACGAAAAACTGTTTTTT
>.|TRBJ2-3|TRBV7-2|TRBD2
CASSLAIGRAAQYF
TGTGCCAGCAGCTTAGCTATCGGGAGGGCCGCGCAGTATTTT
>.|TRBJ2-3|TRBV19|TRBD2
CASSTAGLVTDTQYF
TGTGCCAGTAGTACCGCGGGACTAGTGACAGATACGCAGTATTTT
>.|TRBJ2-7|TRBV10-2|TRBD2
CASRLAGPGLGEQYF
TGCGCCAGCAGACTAGCGGGGCCCGGCCTGGGCGAGCAGTACTTC
>once|TRBJ2-7|TRBV29-1|.
CSATGGSYEQYF
TGCAGCGCGACAGGAGGGTCCTACGAGCAGTACTTC
>.|TRBJ2-3|TRBV19|.
CASSSGLARSTDTQYF
TGTGCCAGTAGTAGCGGGCTAGCGAGGAGCACAGATACGCAGTATTTT
>.|TRBJ1-5|TRBV28|.
CASRDFSNQPQHF
TGTGCCAGCAGAGACTTTAGCAATCAGCCCCAGCATTTT
>.|TRBJ2-7|TRBV2|TRBD2
CASTDGRGTSGTYEQYF
TGTGCCAGCACGGATGGGAGAGGGACTAGCGGGACCTACGAGCAGTACTTC
>.|TRBJ2-1|TRBV19|.
CASSQDRGNEQFF
TGTGCCAGTAGCCAAGATCGGGGTAATGAGCAGTTCTTC
>.|TRBJ1-4|TRBV30|.
CAWREGGVEKLFF
TGTGCCTGGAGAGAAGGGGGGGTAGAAAAACTGTTTTTT
>.|TRBJ1-4|TRBV11-2|.
CASSPTGGRTNEKLFF
TGTGCCAGCAGCCCGACGGGCGGGAGAACTAATGAAAAACTGTTTTTT
>.|TRBJ2-1|TRBV4-1|TRBD1
CASSQEGTGEYNEQFF
TGCGCCAGCAGCCAAGAAGGGACAGGGGAGTACAATGAGCAGTTCTTC
>.|TRBJ2-3|TRBV2|.
CASSERGTWTDTQYF
TGTGCCAGCAGTGAACGGGGGACCTGGACAGATACGCAGTATTTT
>.|TRBJ1-1|TRBV27|.
CASSFWLNTEAFF
TGTGCCAGCAGTTTCTGGCTGAACACTGAAGCTTTCTTT
>.|TRBJ1-2|TRBV13|.
CASSLRNLLNYGYTF
TGTGCCAGCAGCCTTAGAAACCTACTTAACTATGGCTACACCTTC
>.|TRBJ1-6|TRBV2|TRBD1
CASREMDRESSPLHF
TGTGCCAGCAGAGAAATGGACAGGGAAAGCTCACCCCTCCACTTT
>.|TRBJ1-1|TRBV2|.
CASNRQYNTEAFF
TGTGCCAGCAATAGACAGTACAACACTGAAGCTTTCTTT
>.|TRBJ2-5|TRBV19|TRBD2
CASSMTSGFQETQYF
TGTGCCAGTAGTATGACTAGCGGGTTCCAAGAGACCCAGTACTTC
>.|TRBJ1-2|TRBV5-1|TRBD1
CASSLRTGGDGYTF
TGCGCCAGCAGCCTTAGGACAGGGGGTGATGGCTACACCTTC
>.|TRBJ1-1|TRBV28|TRBD1
CASSGGTGGLGTEAFF
TGTGCCAGCAGTGGCGGGACAGGGGGTTTAGGCACTGAAGCTTTCTTT
>.|TRBJ2-3|TRBV10-3|.
CAIMRDAQDTQYF
TGTGCCATCATGAGGGATGCGCAAGATACGCAGTATTTT
>.|TRBJ1-2|TRBV14|.
CASSQEFFYGYTF
TGTGCCAGCAGCCAAGAGTTCTTTTATGGCTACACCTTC
>.|TRBJ2-3|TRBV10-3|.
CAIRKEGADTQYF
TGTGCCATCAGAAAAGAGGGCGCAGATACGCAGTATTTT
>.|TRBJ2-7|TRBV6-5|TRBD1
CASSVVGQGSYEQYF
TGTGCCAGCAGCGTGGTGGGACAGGGCTCCTACGAGCAGTACTTC
>.|TRBJ1-2|TRBV20-1|.
CSARRQDGYTF
TGCAGTGCTAGAAGACAGGATGGCTACACCTTC
>.|TRBJ1-5|TRBV9|TRBD1
CASSVGQGLPDQPQHF
TGTGCCAGCAGCGTAGGACAGGGGTTACCTGACCAGCCCCAGCATTTT